The TCR beta chain described here comes from a study of cytomegalovirus exposure and HLA in healthy donors. Whole-study results and caveats: In an earlier analysis, most TCR beta V segments were productive about 87% or about 30% of the time.

Remarks on this clone: The antigen remains undetermined. The same CDR3 can be traced to other DNA sequences in this sample.

PCR employed 60 Vbeta and 13 Jbeta primers. TCRdb's copy holds only in-frame clones and misses some; the assay was immunoSEQ multiplex PCR. The table shows about 190,000 clones, with roughly 81% occurring only once. After removal of 3 bases from V and 7 bases from J, the junction contained 13 bases not matched to a gene. Germline CDR1 reads LNHNV; CDR2 reads YYDKDF (reference sequence). This CDR3 region has 18 residues. Sequences were obtained from PBMCs. The receptor comes from a woman in her thirties in good health and CMV-seropositive. The V gene is TRBV15, the J gene TRBJ2-1; TRBD2 agrees at 12 bases. The CDR3 region is CATSRRGLAGGPGNEQFF. In DNA, the CDR3 is TGTGCCACCAGCAGGCGAGGGCTAGCGGGAGGGCCGGGGAATGAGCAGTTCTTC.